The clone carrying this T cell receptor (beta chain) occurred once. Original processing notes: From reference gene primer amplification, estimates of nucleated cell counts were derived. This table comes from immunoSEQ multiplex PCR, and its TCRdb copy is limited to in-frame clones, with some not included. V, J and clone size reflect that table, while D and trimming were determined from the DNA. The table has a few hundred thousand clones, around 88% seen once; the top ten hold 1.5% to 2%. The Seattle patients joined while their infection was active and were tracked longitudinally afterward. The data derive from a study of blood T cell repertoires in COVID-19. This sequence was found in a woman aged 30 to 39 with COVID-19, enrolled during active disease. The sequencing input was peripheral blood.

CDR3 sequence reads: CASSERAGVYNEQFF. The CDR3 DNA is TGTGCCAGCAGTGAAAGGGCGGGGGTATACAATGAGCAGTTCTTC. The V gene is TRBV6-1, the J gene TRBJ2-1, with 7 bases lining up with TRBD2. CDR3 length: 15 residues. Trimming removed 2 bases from V and 4 bases from J; junction bases left unmatched: 5. Germline values: CDR1 MNHNS, CDR2 SASEGT.